This T cell receptor (beta chain) appears in the sequencing data of a study of shared clonotypes between healthy human individuals. Partitioning of CD4+ cells yielded a CD45RA+ naive subset and a CD45RA-negative memory subset. Libraries were prepared by immunoSEQ multiplex PCR; TCRdb keeps only in-frame clonotypes and omits some of them. This table holds more than 400,000 clones, approximately 94% found once. The sample was naive CD4+ T cells sorted from blood. Subset noted: CD45RA+ positively selected. This clonotype was obtained from a woman aged 30 to 39 in good health.

The CDR3 loop reads CASSPGRTGSSYNEQFF. Written as DNA, the CDR3 is TGTGCCAGCAGCCCCGGACGGACGGGGAGCTCCTACAATGAGCAGTTCTTC. This chain links TRBV7-8 with TRBJ2-1; D is possibly TRBD2 (5 bases). Germline CDR1 is SGHVS and CDR2 is FQNEAQ. Trimming left V 5 bases short and J 0 bases short, with 17 bases between. CDR3 size: 17 residues.